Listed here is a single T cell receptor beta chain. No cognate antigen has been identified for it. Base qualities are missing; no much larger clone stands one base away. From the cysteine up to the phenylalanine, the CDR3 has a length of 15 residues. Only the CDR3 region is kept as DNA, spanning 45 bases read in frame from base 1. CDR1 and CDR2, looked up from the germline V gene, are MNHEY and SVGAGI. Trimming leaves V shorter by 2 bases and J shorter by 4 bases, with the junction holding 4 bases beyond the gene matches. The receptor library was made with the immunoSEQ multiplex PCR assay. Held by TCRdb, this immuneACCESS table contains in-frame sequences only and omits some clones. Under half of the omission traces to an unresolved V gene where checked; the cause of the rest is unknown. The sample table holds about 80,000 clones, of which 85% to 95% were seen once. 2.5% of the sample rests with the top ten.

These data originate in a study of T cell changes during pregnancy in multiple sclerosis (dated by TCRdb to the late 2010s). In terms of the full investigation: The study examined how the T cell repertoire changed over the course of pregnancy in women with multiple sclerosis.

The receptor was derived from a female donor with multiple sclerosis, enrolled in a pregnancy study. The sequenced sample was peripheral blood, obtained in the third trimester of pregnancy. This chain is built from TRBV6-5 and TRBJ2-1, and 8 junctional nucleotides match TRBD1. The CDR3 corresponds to CASSYQGARYNEQFF. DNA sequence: TGTGCCAGCAGTTACCAGGGGGCGCGTTACAATGAGCAGTTCTTC.